This TCR beta chain was profiled in a study of shared clonotypes between healthy human individuals. A CD45RA-negative memory subset and a CD45RA+ naive subset were separated from the CD4+ cells. V shed 3 bases and J 6 bases; nucleotides not matched to a gene: 17. The CDR3 runs 18 residues. Germline lookup yields CDR1 LNHDA and CDR2 SQIVND (reference sequence). Genomic DNA of each subset was evenly split across several immunoSEQ plates. Produced via immunoSEQ multiplex PCR; TCRdb's table is partial and in-frame only. The sample gives over a million clones, about 96% of which show up once; 1.2% is in the top ten. A word on this clone: Its antigen is not known.

Findings and caveats of the study: The sharing of around 5% of naive CD4 clonotypes was seen across several donors.

The sequence was obtained from a man aged 25-40 years in good health. Sequencing was performed on naive CD4+ T cells sorted from blood. The sample's subset: CD45RA+ positively selected. The V gene is TRBV19, the J gene TRBJ1-5; the match to TRBD1 covers 7 bases. The chain's CDR3 is CASSMHLVRTGGFQPQHF. The CDR3 DNA follows: TGTGCCAGTAGTATGCATTTAGTCCGGACAGGAGGATTTCAGCCCCAGCATTTT.